The clone carrying this T cell receptor beta chain appeared a few times. What it binds is unknown. From germline, CDR1 is SNHLY and CDR2 FYNNEI. Trimming pared 7 bases from V and 4 bases from J, leaving 7 bases between. The CDR3 runs to 12 residues. Amplified TCR beta CDR3 regions derived from RNA transcripts. The HTBI primer set served for first-round RT-PCR of the TCR CDR3. In TCRdb, the multiplex PCR reads were re-called with MiXCR into one record per CDR3 protein. The repertoire holds some 700,000 distinct CDR3 sequences, approximately 15% seen once, with roughly 16% in the top ten. This specimen comes from a study of T cells in Graves' hyperthyroidism and ophthalmopathy. Uncontrolled infection, other autoimmune disease, pregnancy or lactation barred patients from enrollment. Study observations and caveats: Ophthalmopathy, which appeared later, was predicted by the model a median about 6 months before onset. A model using 13 V-J features told ophthalmopathy apart from stable hyperthyroidism. Blood shared most expanded thyroid clonotypes above 0.001.

The TCR was taken from a man aged 50 to 60 with Graves' hyperthyroidism. The sample was blood. The V call is TRBV2, the J call TRBJ2-2; D is unresolved. DNA for the CDR3: TGTGCCAGCACCTTTTCCACCGGGGAGCTGTTTTTT. It translates to CASTFSTGELFF.